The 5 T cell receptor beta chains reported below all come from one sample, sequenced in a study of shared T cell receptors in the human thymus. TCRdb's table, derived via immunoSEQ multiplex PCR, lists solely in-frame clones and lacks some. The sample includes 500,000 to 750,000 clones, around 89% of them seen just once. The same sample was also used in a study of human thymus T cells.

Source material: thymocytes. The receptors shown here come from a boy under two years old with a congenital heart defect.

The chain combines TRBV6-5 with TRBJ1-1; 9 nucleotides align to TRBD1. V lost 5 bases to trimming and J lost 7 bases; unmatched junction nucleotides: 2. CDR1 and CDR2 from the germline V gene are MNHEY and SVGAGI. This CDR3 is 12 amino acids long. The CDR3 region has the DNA TGTGCCAGCAGTCAGGACAGGGGTGAAGCTTTCTTT. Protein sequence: CASSQDRGEAFF.

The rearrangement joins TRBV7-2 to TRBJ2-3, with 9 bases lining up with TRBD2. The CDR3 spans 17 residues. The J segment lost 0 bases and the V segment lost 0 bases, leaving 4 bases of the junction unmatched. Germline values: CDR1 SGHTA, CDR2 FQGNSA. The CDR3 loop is CASSLAPSGASTDTQYF. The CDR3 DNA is TGTGCCAGCAGCTTAGCCCCTAGCGGGGCGAGCACAGATACGCAGTATTTT.

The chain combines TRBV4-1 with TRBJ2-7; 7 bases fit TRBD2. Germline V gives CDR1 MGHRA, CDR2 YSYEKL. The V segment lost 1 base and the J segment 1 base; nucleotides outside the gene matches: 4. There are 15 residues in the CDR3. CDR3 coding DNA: TGCGCCAGCAGCCAAGCTTGGGGGGGTTCCTACGAGCAGTACTTC. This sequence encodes CASSQAWGGSYEQYF.

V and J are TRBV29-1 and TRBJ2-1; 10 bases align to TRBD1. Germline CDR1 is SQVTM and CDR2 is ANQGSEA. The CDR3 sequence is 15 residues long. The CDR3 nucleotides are TGCAGTACTATGACAGGGGGCAAGCTGGGCAATGAGCAGTTCTTC. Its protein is CSTMTGGKLGNEQFF.

The CDR3 nucleotides are TGTGCCTGGAGTGCCCCGGGACTAGCGGGGCCTTGTTTGAGGGAGCAGTACTTC. It translates to CAWSAPGLAGPCLREQYF. This chain uses TRBV30 with TRBJ2-7; 13 positions agree with TRBD2. V shed 1 base and J 7 bases; nucleotides not matched to a gene: 16. The germline gives CDR1 GTSNPN, CDR2 SVGIG (reference sequence). The CDR3 spans 18 residues.